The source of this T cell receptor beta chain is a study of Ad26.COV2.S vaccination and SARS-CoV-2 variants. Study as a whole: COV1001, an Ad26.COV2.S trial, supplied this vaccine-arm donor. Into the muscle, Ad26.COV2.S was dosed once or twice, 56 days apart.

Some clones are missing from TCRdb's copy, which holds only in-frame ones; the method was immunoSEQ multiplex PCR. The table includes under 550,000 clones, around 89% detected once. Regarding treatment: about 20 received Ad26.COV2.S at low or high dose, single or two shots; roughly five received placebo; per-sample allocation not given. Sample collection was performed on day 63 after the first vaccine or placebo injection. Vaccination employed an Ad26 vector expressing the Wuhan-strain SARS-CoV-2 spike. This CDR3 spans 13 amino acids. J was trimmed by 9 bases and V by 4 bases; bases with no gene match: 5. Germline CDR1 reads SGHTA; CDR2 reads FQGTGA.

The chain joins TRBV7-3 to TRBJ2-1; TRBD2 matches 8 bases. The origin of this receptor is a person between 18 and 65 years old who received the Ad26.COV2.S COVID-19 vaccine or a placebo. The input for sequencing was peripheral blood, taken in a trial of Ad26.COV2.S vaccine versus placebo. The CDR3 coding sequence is TGTGCCAGCAGCTCTCCGGGACTAGTTGAGCAGTTCTTC. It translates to CASSSPGLVEQFF.